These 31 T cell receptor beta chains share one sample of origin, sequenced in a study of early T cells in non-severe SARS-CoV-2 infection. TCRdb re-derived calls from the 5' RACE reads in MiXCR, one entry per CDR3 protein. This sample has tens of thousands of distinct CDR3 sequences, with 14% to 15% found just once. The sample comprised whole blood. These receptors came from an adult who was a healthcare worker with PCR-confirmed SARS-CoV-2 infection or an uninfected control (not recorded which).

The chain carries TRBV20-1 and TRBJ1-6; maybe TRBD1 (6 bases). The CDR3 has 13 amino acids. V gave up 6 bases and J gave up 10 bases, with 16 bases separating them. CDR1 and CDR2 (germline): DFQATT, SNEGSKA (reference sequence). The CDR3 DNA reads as TGCAGTGCGGTCAGGGGAGGTAACTCACCCCTCCACTTT. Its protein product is CSAVRGGNSPLHF.

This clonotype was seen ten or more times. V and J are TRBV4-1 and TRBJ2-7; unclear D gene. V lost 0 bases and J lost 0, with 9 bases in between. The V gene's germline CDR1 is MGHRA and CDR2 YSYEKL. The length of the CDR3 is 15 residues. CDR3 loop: CASSQEGESSYEQYF. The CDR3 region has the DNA TGCGCCAGCAGCCAAGAAGGCGAGAGCTCCTACGAGCAGTACTTC.

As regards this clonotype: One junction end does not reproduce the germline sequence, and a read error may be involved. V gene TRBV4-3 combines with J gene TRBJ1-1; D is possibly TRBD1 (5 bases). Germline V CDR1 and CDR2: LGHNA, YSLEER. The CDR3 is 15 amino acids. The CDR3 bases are TGCGCCAGCAACCAAGACAGAGCTATGAACACTGAAGCTTTCTTT. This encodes CASNQDRAMNTEAFF.

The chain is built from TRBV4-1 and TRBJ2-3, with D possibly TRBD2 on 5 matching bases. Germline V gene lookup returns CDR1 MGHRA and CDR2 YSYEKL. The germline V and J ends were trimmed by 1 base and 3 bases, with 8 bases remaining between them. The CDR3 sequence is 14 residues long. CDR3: CASSQGPGTDTQYF. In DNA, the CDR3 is TGCGCCAGCAGCCAAGGACCGGGAACAGATACGCAGTATTTT.

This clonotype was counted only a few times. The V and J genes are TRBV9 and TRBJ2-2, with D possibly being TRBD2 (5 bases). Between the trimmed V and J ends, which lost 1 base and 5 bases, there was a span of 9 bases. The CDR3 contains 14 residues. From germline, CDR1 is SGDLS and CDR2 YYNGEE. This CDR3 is CASSVRGGTGELFF. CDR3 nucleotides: TGTGCCAGCAGCGTACGAGGAGGTACCGGGGAGCTGTTTTTT.

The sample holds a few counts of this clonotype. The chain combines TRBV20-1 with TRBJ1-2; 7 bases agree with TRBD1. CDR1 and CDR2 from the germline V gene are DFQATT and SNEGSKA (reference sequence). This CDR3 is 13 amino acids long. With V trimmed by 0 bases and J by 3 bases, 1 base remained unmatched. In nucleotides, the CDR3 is TGCAGTGCTAGAGAAACAGGGGACTATGGCTACACCTTC. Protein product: CSARETGDYGYTF.

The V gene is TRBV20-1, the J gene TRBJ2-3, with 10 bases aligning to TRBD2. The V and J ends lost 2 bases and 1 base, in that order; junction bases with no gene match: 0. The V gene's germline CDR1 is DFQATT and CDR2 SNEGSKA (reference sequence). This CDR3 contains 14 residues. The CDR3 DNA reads TGCAGTGCTAGACTAGCGGGGGGCACAGATACGCAGTATTTT. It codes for CSARLAGGTDTQYF.

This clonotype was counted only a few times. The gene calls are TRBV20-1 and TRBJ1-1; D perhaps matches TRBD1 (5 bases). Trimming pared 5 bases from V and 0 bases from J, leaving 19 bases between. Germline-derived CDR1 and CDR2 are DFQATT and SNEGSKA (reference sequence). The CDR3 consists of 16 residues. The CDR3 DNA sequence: TGCAGTGCTCTCGACAGCAGCAGAGGCCTGAACACTGAAGCTTTCTTT. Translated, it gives CSALDSSRGLNTEAFF.

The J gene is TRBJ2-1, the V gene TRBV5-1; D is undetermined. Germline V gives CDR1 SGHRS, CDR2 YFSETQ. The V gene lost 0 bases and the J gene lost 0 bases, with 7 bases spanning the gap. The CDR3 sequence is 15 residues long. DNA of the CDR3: TGCGCCAGCAGCTTGGACGGCCCCTCCTACAATGAGCAGTTCTTC. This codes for CASSLDGPSYNEQFF. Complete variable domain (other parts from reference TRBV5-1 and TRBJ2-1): KAGVTQTPRYLIKTRGQQVTLSCSPISGHRSVSWYQQTPGQGLQFLFEYFSETQRNKGNFPGRFSGRQFSNSRSEMNVSTLELGDSALYLCASSLDGPSYNEQFFGPGTRLTVL.

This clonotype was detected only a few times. CDR3 protein: CASRQSVLPGQYF. The CDR3 nucleotides are TGTGCCAGTAGACAGAGTGTTCTCCCTGGGCAGTATTTT. This chain links TRBV3-1 with TRBJ2-3, with a weak D call TRBD1 (5 bases). The ends were cut back, 9 bases at V and 11 bases at J, with 21 bases in the middle. This CDR3 comprises 13 residues. The germline gives CDR1 LGHDT, CDR2 YNNKEL (reference sequence).

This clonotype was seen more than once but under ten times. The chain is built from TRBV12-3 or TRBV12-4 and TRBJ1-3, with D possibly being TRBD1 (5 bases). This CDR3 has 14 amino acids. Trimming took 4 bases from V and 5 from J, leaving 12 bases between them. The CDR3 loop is CASSWARGRNTIYF. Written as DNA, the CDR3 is TGTGCCAGCAGTTGGGCTAGGGGCCGAAACACCATATATTTT.

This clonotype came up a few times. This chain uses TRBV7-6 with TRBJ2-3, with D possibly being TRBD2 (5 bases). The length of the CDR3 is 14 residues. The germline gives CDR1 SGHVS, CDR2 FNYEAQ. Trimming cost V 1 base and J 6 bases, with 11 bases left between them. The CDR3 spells CASSLGYRGDTQYF. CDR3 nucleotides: TGTGCCAGCAGCTTAGGGTACCGGGGTGATACGCAGTATTTT.

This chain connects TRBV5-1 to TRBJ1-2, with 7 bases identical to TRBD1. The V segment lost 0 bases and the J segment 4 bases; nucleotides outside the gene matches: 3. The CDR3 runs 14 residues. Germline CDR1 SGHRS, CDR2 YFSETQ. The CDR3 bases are TGCGCCAGCAGCTTGGCGGGACAGAGCTATGGCTACACCTTC. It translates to CASSLAGQSYGYTF.

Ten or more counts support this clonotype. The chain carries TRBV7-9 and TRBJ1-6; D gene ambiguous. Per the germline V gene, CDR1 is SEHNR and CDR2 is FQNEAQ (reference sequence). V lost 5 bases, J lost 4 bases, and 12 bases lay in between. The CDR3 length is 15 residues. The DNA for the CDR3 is TGTGCCAGCAGCCCGCGGACGGGATATAATTCACCCCTCCACTTT. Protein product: CASSPRTGYNSPLHF.

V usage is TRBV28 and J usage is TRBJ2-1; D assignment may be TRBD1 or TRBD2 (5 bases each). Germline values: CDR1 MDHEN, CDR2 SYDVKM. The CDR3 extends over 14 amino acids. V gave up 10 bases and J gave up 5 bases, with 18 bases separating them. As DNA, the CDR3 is TGTGCCATCGGGACGGGAAGGGTCCACAATGAGCAGTTCTTC. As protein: CAIGTGRVHNEQFF.

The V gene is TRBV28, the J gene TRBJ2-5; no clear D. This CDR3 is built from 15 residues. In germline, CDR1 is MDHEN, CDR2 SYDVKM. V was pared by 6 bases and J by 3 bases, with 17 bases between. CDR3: CASSPPLGGKETQYF. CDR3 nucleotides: TGTGCCAGCAGCCCCCCGTTGGGCGGCAAAGAGACCCAGTACTTC.

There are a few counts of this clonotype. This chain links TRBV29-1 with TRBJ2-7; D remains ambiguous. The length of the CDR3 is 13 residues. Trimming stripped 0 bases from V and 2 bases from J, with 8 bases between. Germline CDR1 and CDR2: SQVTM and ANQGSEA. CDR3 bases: TGCAGCGTTGAAGACGCAGAAACCTACGAGCAGTACTTC. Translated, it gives CSVEDAETYEQYF.

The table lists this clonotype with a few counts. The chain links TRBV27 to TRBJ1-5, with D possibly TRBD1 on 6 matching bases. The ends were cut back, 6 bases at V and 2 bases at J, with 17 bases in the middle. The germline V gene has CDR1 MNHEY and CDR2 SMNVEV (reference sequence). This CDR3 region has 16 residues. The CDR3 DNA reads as TGTGCCAGCAGCCCCCTGGGGGGCTGGGGCAATCAGCCCCAGCATTTT. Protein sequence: CASSPLGGWGNQPQHF.

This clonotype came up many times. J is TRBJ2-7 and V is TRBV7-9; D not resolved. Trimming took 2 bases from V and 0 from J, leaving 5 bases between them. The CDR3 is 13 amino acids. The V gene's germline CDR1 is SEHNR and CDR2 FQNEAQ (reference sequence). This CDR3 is CASSLLNSYEQYF. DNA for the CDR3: TGTGCCAGCAGCTTATTAAACTCCTACGAGCAGTACTTC.

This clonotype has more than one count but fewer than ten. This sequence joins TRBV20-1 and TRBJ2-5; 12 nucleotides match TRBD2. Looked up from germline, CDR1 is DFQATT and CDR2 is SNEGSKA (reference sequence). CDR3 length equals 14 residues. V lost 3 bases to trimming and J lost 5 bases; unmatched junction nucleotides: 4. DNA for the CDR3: TGCAGTGCTAGCTTGACTAGCGGGAGTGAGACCCAGTACTTC. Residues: CSASLTSGSETQYF.

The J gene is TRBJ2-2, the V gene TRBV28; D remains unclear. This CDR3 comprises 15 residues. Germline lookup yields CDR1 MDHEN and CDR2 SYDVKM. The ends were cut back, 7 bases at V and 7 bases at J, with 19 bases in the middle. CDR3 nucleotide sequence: TGTGCCAGCAACCCCCACTCTGGGCCCAACGGGGAGCTGTTTTTT. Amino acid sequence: CASNPHSGPNGELFF.

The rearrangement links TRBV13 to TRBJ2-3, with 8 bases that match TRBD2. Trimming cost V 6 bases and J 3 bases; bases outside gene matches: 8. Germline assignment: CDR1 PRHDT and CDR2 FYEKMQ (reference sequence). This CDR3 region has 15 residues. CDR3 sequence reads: CASSRLAFGTDTQYF. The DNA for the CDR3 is TGTGCCAGCAGTCGACTAGCGTTTGGAACAGATACGCAGTATTTT.

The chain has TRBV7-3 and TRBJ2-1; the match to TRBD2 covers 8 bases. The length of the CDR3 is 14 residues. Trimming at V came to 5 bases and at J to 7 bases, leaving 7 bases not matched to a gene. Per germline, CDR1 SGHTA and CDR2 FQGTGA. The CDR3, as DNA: TGTGCCAGCAGCAGCCTAAGCGGGGGAAATGAGCAGTTCTTC. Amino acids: CASSSLSGGNEQFF.

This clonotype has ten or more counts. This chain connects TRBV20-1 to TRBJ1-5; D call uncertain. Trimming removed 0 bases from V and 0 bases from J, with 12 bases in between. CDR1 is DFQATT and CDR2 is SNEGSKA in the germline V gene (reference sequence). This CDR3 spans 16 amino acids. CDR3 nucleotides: TGCAGTGCTAGAGATAGAGGAGTATATAGCAATCAGCCCCAGCATTTT. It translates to CSARDRGVYSNQPQHF.

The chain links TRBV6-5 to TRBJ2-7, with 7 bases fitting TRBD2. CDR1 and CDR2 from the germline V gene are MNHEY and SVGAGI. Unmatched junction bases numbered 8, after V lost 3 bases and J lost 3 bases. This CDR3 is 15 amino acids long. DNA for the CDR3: TGTGCCAGCAGTTATGGTGGCGGGACTAACTACGAGCAGTACTTC. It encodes CASSYGGGTNYEQYF.

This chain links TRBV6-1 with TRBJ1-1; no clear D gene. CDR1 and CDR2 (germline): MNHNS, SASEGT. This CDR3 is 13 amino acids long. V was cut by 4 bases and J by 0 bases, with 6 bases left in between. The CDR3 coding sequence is TGTGCCAGCAGTGGGTCAATGAACACTGAAGCTTTCTTT. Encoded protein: CASSGSMNTEAFF.

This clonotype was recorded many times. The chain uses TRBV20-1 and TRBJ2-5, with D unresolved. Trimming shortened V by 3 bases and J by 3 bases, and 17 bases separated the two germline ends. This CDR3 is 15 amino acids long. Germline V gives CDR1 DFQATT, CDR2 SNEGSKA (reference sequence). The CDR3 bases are TGCAGTGCTAGTGGGGTTTTGGCGGCAGAAGAGACCCAGTACTTC. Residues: CSASGVLAAEETQYF.

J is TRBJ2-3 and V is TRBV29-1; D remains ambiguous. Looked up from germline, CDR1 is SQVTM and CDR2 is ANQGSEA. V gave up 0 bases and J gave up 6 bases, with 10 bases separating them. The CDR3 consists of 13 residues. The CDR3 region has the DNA TGCAGCGTTGAAGATGGCGGTGGGGATACGCAGTATTTT. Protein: CSVEDGGGDTQYF.

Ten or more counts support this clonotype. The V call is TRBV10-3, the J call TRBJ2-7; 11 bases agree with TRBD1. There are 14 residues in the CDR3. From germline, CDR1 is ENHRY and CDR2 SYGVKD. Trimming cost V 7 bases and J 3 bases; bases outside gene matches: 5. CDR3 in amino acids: CAIKAGQGGYEQYF. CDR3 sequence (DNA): TGTGCCATCAAAGCGGGACAGGGGGGCTACGAGCAGTACTTC.

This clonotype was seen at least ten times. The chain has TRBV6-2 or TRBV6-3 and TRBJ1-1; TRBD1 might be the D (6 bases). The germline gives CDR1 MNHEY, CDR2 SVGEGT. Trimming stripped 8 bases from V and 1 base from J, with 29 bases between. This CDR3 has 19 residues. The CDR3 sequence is CASLTQTPTGAVGNTEAFF. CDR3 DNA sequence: TGTGCCAGCCTAACCCAAACGCCGACAGGCGCCGTGGGGAACACTGAAGCTTTCTTT.

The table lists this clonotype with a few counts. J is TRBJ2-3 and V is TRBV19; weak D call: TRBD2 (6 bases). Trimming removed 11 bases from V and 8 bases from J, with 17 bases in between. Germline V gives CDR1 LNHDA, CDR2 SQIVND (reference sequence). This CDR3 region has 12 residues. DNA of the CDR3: TGTGCCGTAGGTGTGGAGGGCAGTACGCAGTATTTT. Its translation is CAVGVEGSTQYF.